The present entry profiles one TCR beta chain with its context. This CDR3 has 15 amino acids. With V trimmed by 4 bases and J by 6 bases, 11 bases remained unmatched. The V gene's germline CDR1 is SGHTA and CDR2 FQGNSA. These data originate in a study of T cell responses to AZD1222 COVID-19 vaccine. The assay was immunoSEQ multiplex PCR, and TCRdb's table has in-frame clones only and misses some. The sample has 120,000 to 150,000 clones; more than 80% are singletons. The V call is TRBV7-2, the J call TRBJ2-7; 8 bases line up with TRBD1. This material consisted of peripheral blood, taken 28 days after the second dose of the MenACWY control vaccine. The TCR originated in an adult who received the MenACWY meningococcal vaccine as a control. DNA for the CDR3: TGTGCCAGCAGCTCATTCAACGGACAGGGCTCCGAGCAGTACTTC. It translates to CASSSFNGQGSEQYF.